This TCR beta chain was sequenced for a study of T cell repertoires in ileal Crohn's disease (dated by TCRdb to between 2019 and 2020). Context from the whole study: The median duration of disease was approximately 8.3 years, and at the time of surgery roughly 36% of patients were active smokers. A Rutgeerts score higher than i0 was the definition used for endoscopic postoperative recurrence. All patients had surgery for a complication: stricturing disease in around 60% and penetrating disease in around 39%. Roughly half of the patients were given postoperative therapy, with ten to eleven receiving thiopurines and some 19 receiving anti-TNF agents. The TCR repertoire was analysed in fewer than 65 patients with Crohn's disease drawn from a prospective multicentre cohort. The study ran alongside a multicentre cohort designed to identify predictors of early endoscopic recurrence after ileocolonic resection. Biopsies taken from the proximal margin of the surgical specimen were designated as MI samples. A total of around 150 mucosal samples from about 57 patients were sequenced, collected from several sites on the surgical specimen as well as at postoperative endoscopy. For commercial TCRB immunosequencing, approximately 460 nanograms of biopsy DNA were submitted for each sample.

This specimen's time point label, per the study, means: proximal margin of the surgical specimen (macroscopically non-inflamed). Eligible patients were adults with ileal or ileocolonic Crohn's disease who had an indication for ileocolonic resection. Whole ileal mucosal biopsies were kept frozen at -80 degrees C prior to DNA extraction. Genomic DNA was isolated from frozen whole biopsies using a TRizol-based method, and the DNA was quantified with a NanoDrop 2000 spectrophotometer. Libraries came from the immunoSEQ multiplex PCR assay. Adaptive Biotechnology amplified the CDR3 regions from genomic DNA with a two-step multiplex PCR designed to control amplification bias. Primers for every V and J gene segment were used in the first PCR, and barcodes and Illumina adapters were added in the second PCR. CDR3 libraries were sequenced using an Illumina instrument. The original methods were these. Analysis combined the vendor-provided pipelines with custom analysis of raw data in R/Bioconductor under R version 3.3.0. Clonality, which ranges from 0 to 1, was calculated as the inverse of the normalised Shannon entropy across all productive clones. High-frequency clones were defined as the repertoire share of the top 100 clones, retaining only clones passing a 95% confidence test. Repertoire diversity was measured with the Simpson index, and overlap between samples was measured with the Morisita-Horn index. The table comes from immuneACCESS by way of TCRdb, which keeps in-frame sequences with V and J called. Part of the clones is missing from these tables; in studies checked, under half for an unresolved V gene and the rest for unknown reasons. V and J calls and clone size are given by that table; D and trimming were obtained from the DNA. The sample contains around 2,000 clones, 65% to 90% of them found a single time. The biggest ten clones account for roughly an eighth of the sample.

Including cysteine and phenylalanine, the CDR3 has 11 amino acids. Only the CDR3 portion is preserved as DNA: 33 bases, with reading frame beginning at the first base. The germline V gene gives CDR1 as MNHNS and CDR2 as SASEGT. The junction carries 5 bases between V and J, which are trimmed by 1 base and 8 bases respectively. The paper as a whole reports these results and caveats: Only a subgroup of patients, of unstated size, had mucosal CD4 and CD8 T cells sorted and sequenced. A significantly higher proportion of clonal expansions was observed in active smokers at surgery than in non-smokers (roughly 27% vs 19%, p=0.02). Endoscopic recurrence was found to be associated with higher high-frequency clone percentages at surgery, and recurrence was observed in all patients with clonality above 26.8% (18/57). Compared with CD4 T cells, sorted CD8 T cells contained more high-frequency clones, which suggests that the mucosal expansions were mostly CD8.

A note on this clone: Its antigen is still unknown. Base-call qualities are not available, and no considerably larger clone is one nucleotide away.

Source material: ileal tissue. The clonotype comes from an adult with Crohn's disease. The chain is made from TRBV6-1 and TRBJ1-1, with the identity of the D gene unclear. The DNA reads TGTGCCAGCAGTGAAGGAGGGGAAGCTTTCTTT. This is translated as CASSEGGEAFF.